This TCR beta chain was observed in a study of Ad26.COV2.S vaccination and SARS-CoV-2 variants. Study findings and constraints: In vaccinated individuals, spike-specific CD8+ and CD4+ T cell responses reportedly displayed substantial breadth. It was found that vaccine and placebo recipients had similar non-spike TCR breadth.

Germline trimming cut 5 bases from V and 1 base from J; bases unmatched to any gene: 4. Germline CDR1 SGHTA, CDR2 FQGNSA. This CDR3 has 17 residues. Treatment specified: about 20 received Ad26.COV2.S at low or high dose, single or two shots; 5 received placebo; per-sample allocation not given. At day 63 after the first vaccine or placebo injection, samples were drawn. Of note for this clone: Its target is unknown.

Assay used: immunoSEQ multiplex PCR; TCRdb lists only in-frame clones, some missing. The sample shows roughly 380,000 clones, more than 75% of them seen only once. The source material was peripheral blood, sampled in a trial of Ad26.COV2.S vaccine versus placebo. V is TRBV7-2 and J is TRBJ2-2, with 13 bases fitting TRBD2. This TCR derives from a person between 18 and 60 years old who received the Ad26.COV2.S COVID-19 vaccine or a placebo. CDR3 loop: CASSLGLAGRNTGELFF. CDR3 nucleotide sequence: TGTGCCAGCAGCCTGGGACTAGCGGGAAGGAACACCGGGGAGCTGTTTTTT.